These 11 T cell receptor beta chains were sequenced from one sample in a study of PD-1 blockade in classical Hodgkin lymphoma. TCRdb keeps only in-frame clones here, not all; method: immunoSEQ multiplex PCR. Among 40,000 or so clones, approximately 86% were seen once, and the ten largest hold more than 5.5%. The patients all showed relapse after autologous stem cell transplantation, while their brentuximab vedotin exposure varied. The sequencing here drew on peripheral blood mononuclear cells (PBMCs), taken before the second cycle of nivolumab. These receptors all stem from a human donor with classical Hodgkin lymphoma.

The V and J genes are TRBV6-5 and TRBJ2-6; D gene unclear. Trimming removed 6 bases from V and 0 bases from J, with 9 bases in between. The CDR3 consists of 15 residues. Germline-derived CDR1 and CDR2 are MNHEY and SVGAGI. This CDR3 is CASRPINSGANVLTF. CDR3 in DNA: TGTGCCAGCAGACCTATTAACTCTGGGGCCAACGTCCTGACTTTC.

The J gene is TRBJ2-7, the V gene TRBV7-9; 9 bases fit TRBD1. The germline gives CDR1 SEHNR, CDR2 FQNEAQ (reference sequence). V was pared by 0 bases and J by 10 bases, with 7 bases of the junction left unmatched. The CDR3 length is 14 residues. This CDR3 is CASSLAGQGLDQYF. In DNA, the CDR3 is TGTGCCAGCAGCTTAGCCGGACAGGGGTTGGATCAGTACTTC.

The V call is TRBV14, the J call TRBJ2-6; tentatively, D is TRBD1 (5 bases). The germline V and J ends were trimmed by 0 bases and 4 bases, with 13 bases remaining between them. Germline V CDR1 and CDR2: SGHDN, FVKESK. The CDR3 is 17 residues long. CDR3 in DNA: TGTGCCAGCAGCCAAGAGGCAGGGATAACGGGGGCCAACGTCCTGACTTTC. Translation: CASSQEAGITGANVLTF.

The CDR3 is CASSLGGGQGQETQYF. CDR3 in DNA: TGTGCCAGCAGCTTAGGGGGAGGACAGGGGCAAGAGACCCAGTACTTC. The chain combines TRBV7-2 with TRBJ2-5; 9 positions match TRBD1. The V gene's germline CDR1 is SGHTA and CDR2 FQGNSA. V dropped 1 base and J dropped 2; count of bases not matched to a gene: 5. This CDR3 region has 16 residues.

This clone was detected only a few times. The chain uses TRBV9 and TRBJ2-3; tentatively, D is TRBD2 (6 bases). CDR1 is SGDLS, CDR2 YYNGEE, per germline. V was pared by 4 bases and J by 3 bases, with 12 bases between. This CDR3 spans 14 amino acids. The CDR3 coding sequence is TGTGCCAGCAGCCCGGCGGCGGGGACAGATACGCAGTATTTT. As protein: CASSPAAGTDTQYF.

The V gene is TRBV6-6, the J gene TRBJ2-1; D possibly corresponds to TRBD2 (6 bases). The CDR3 is made up of 16 amino acids. Deletions cut 4 bases from V and 5 bases from J, with 18 bases between. Germline V CDR1 and CDR2: MNHNY, SVGAGI (reference sequence). This chain's CDR3 is CASSFRTGATNNEQFF. In nucleotides, the CDR3 is TGTGCCAGCAGTTTTAGGACGGGAGCTACAAACAATGAGCAGTTCTTC.

This clone was picked up a small number of times. V gene TRBV27 combines with J gene TRBJ1-1, with TRBD1 identical over 7 bases. This CDR3 spans 14 amino acids. Germline-derived CDR1 and CDR2 are MNHEY and SMNVEV (reference sequence). The J segment lost 1 base and the V segment lost 6 bases, leaving 5 bases of the junction unmatched. Here the CDR3 reads CASRYRQGNTEAFF. The DNA of the CDR3 is TGTGCCAGCAGGTACCGACAGGGGAACACTGAAGCTTTCTTT.

V gene TRBV6-1 combines with J gene TRBJ2-7, with D unclear. Germline values: CDR1 MNHNS, CDR2 SASEGT. CDR3 length: 14 amino acids. Trimming stripped 1 base from V and 3 bases from J, with 10 bases between. CDR3 residues: CASSEVQVLYEQYF. The DNA of the CDR3 is TGTGCCAGCAGTGAAGTTCAGGTCCTCTACGAGCAGTACTTC.

This chain uses TRBV7-8 with TRBJ1-5; 8 nucleotides align to TRBD1. The CDR3 runs 15 residues. V shed 2 bases and J 5 bases; nucleotides not matched to a gene: 5. The germline gives CDR1 SGHVS, CDR2 FQNEAQ. CDR3 sequence: CASSLQGASHQPQHF. The DNA of the CDR3 is TGTGCCAGCAGCTTACAGGGGGCGTCACATCAGCCCCAGCATTTT.

J is TRBJ1-4 and V is TRBV7-2, with a weak D call TRBD1 (5 bases). Germline V CDR1 and CDR2: SGHTA, FQGNSA. The CDR3 contains 16 residues. V was shortened by 5 bases and J by 5 bases, with 18 bases between the two germline ends. The chain's CDR3 is CASSLTRNRGNEKLFF. The CDR3 DNA reads as TGTGCCAGCAGCCTAACGCGGAATCGGGGGAATGAAAAACTGTTTTTT.

V is TRBV27 and J is TRBJ1-5, with TRBD1 matching 9 bases. Per germline, CDR1 MNHEY and CDR2 SMNVEV (reference sequence). The CDR3 runs to 15 residues. V was pared by 6 bases and J by 6 bases, with 9 bases of the junction left unmatched. CDR3 sequence reads: CASRPWDREFQPQHF. Here the CDR3 DNA reads TGTGCCAGCAGACCCTGGGACAGGGAATTTCAGCCCCAGCATTTT.